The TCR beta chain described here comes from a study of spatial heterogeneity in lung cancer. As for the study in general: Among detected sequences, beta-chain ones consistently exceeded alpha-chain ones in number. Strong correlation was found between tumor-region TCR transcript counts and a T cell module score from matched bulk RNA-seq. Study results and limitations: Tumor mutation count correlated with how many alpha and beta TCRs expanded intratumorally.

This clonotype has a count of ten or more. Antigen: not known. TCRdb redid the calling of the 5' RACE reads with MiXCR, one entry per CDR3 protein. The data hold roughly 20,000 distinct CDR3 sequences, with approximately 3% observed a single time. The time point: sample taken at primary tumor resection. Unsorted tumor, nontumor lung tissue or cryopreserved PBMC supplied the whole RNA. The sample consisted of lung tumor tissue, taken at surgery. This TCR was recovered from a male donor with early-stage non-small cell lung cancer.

In DNA form, the CDR3 reads TGCGCCAGCAGCCCGGGGGACAATCAGCCCCAGCATTTT. Protein product: CASSPGDNQPQHF. The chain links TRBV5-1 to TRBJ1-5; D is perhaps TRBD1 (5 bases). Per the germline V gene, CDR1 is SGHRS and CDR2 is YFSETQ. Between the trimmed V and J ends, which lost 4 bases and 3 bases, there was a span of 8 bases. This CDR3 has 13 residues.